The 15 T cell receptor beta chains in this list originate from one sample, sequenced in a study of shared T cell receptors in the human thymus. TCRdb keeps only in-frame clones here, not all; method: immunoSEQ multiplex PCR. The profile shows some 400,000 clones, over 90% of them singletons. Material: thymocytes. These receptors were taken from a human donor.

The rearrangement uses TRBV15 and TRBJ2-5; 7 nucleotides line up with TRBD2. The V segment lost 3 bases and the J segment 1 base; nucleotides outside the gene matches: 5. The CDR3 is 15 amino acids. The germline CDR1 and CDR2 sequences are LNHNV and YYDKDF (reference sequence). In DNA, the CDR3 is TGTGCCACCAGCAGGGCTCTAGCGGCCCAAGAGACCCAGTACTTC. Translating it yields CATSRALAAQETQYF.

The chain couples TRBV10-1 to TRBJ2-1; D may be TRBD1 (6 bases). This CDR3 region has 16 residues. V was shortened by 5 bases and J by 5 bases, with 19 bases between the two germline ends. Germline CDR1 is WNHNN and CDR2 is SYGVQD (reference sequence). CDR3 amino acids: CASSPELRDTNNEQFF. CDR3 bases: TGCGCCAGCAGTCCCGAGCTTAGGGACACAAACAATGAGCAGTTCTTC.

The rearrangement links TRBV29-1 to TRBJ2-7; TRBD2 aligns across 12 bases. Trimming at V came to 6 bases and at J to 6 bases, leaving 9 bases not matched to a gene. CDR1 is SQVTM, CDR2 ANQGSEA, per germline. There are 14 residues in the CDR3. In DNA form, the CDR3 reads TGCAGCGTCACCCATGGGACTAGCGGGCCCGAGCAGTACTTC. Translation: CSVTHGTSGPEQYF.

A few counts support this clone. The V call is TRBV2, the J call TRBJ2-5; D unclear. The CDR3 is made up of 10 amino acids. Per the germline V gene, CDR1 is SNHLY and CDR2 is FYNNEI. V dropped 7 bases and J dropped 5 bases, with 5 bases sitting between them. CDR3 nucleotide sequence: TGTGCCAGCATCGTGGAGACCCAGTACTTC. This gives the protein CASIVETQYF.

The rearrangement joins TRBV13 to TRBJ2-7, with TRBD1 matching 10 bases. Unmatched junction bases numbered 6, after V lost 3 bases and J lost 4 bases. Germline V gene data show CDR1 as PRHDT and CDR2 as FYEKMQ (reference sequence). The CDR3 consists of 15 residues. The CDR3 region is CASSLVGTGEYEQYF. The DNA for the CDR3 is TGTGCCAGCAGCTTGGTGGGGACAGGGGAATACGAGCAGTACTTC.

This clone has a handful of counts. The J gene is TRBJ2-2, the V gene TRBV6-6, with D possibly being TRBD2 (6 bases). CDR1 is MNHNY, CDR2 SVGAGI, per germline (reference sequence). CDR3 length equals 16 residues. Trimming shortened V by 0 bases and J by 6 bases, and 14 bases separated the two germline ends. CDR3 protein: CASSYSKRWRAGELFF. CDR3 nucleotide sequence: TGTGCCAGCAGTTACTCGAAGCGGTGGAGGGCCGGGGAGCTGTTTTTT.

The rearrangement uses TRBV28 and TRBJ2-2; D gene ambiguous. Looked up from germline, CDR1 is MDHEN and CDR2 is SYDVKM. The CDR3 loop spans 17 amino acids. Trimming stripped 4 bases from V and 4 bases from J, with 19 bases between. The CDR3 loop reads CASSSRFLPRFTGELFF. CDR3 nucleotides: TGTGCCAGCAGTTCCAGGTTTCTCCCCAGGTTCACCGGGGAGCTGTTTTTT.

CDR3 residues: CASSVPGGDGEQFF. CDR3 coding DNA: TGTGCCAGCAGCGTCCCGGGGGGAGACGGTGAGCAGTTCTTC. This sequence joins TRBV9 and TRBJ2-1; 7 positions agree with TRBD2. Trimming at V came to 2 bases and at J to 9 bases, leaving 8 bases not matched to a gene. CDR3 length equals 14 residues. Germline assignment: CDR1 SGDLS and CDR2 YYNGEE. Looking up the rest from reference TRBV9 and TRBJ2-1 gives the full variable domain: DSGVTQTPKHLITATGQRVTLRCSPRSGDLSVYWYQQSLDQGLQFLIQYYNGEERAKGNILERFSAQQFPDLHSELNLSSLELGDSALYFCASSVPGGDGEQFFGPGTRLTVL.

This chain connects TRBV7-9 to TRBJ2-1, with D perhaps matching TRBD1 or TRBD2 (5 bases each). V was clipped by 5 bases and J by 10 bases, with 21 bases between them. Germline assignment: CDR1 SEHNR and CDR2 FQNEAQ (reference sequence). The length of the CDR3 is 15 residues. The chain's CDR3 is CASSQAGTPSREQFF. In nucleotides, the CDR3 is TGTGCCAGCAGCCAAGCTGGGACCCCGAGCCGGGAGCAGTTCTTC. The complete variable domain, with remaining parts taken from reference TRBV7-9 and TRBJ2-1, reads DTGVSQNPRHKITKRGQNVTFRCDPISEHNRLYWYRQTLGQGPEFLTYFQNEAQLEKSRLLSDRFSAERPKGSFSTLEIQRTEQGDSAMYLCASSQAGTPSREQFFGPGTRLTVL.

This chain connects TRBV19 to TRBJ1-2, with 10 bases fitting TRBD1. The germline V gene has CDR1 LNHDA and CDR2 SQIVND (reference sequence). The V gene end was trimmed by 4 bases and the J gene end by 3 bases; junction bases not matched to a gene: 11. This CDR3 spans 17 amino acids. CDR3 bases: TGTGCCAGTAGTAACCGACAGGGGGCCCCGTCGCACTATGGCTACACCTTC. Translation: CASSNRQGAPSHYGYTF.

J is TRBJ2-1 and V is TRBV18, with 9 bases identical to TRBD2. The CDR3 has 18 amino acids. Per the germline V gene, CDR1 is KGHSH and CDR2 is LQKENI. Trimming took 2 bases from V and 5 from J; bases not matched to a gene: 13. CDR3 region: CASSPTMGASGTNNEQFF. CDR3 in DNA: TGTGCCAGCTCACCAACAATGGGGGCTAGCGGGACAAACAATGAGCAGTTCTTC.

The chain joins TRBV27 to TRBJ2-3, with 14 nucleotides matching TRBD2. This CDR3 is built from 15 residues. Trimming at V came to 4 bases and at J to 6 bases, leaving 3 bases not matched to a gene. The germline V gene encodes CDR1 MNHEY and CDR2 SMNVEV (reference sequence). In nucleotides, the CDR3 is TGTGCCAGCAGTTCGACTAGCGGGAGGGGGGATACGCAGTATTTT. This translates into CASSSTSGRGDTQYF.

This chain joins TRBV14 and TRBJ2-1; no clear D. The CDR3 is 15 residues long. V was clipped by 4 bases and J by 6 bases, with 16 bases between them. Germline CDR1 is SGHDN and CDR2 is FVKESK. CDR3 DNA: TGTGCCAGCAGCCCCCCGGGCGGACGGCCCAATGAGCAGTTCTTC. Translation: CASSPPGGRPNEQFF.

This sequence joins TRBV4-2 and TRBJ2-1; 16 positions agree with TRBD2. The CDR3 is 15 residues long. Germline V gene lookup returns CDR1 LGHNA and CDR2 YNFKEQ. Trimming cost V 4 bases and J 7 bases; bases outside gene matches: 1. Written as DNA, the CDR3 is TGTGCCAGCAGCCGGGGACTAGCGGGGGGGAATGAGCAGTTCTTC. It encodes CASSRGLAGGNEQFF.

The V call is TRBV28, the J call TRBJ2-7, with unresolved D. V was trimmed by 1 base and J by 2 bases, leaving 9 bases between them. This CDR3 has 14 residues. In germline, CDR1 is MDHEN, CDR2 SYDVKM. CDR3 loop: CASSLSGYTYEQYF. The CDR3 DNA follows: TGTGCCAGCAGTTTATCCGGCTATACCTACGAGCAGTACTTC.